This TCR beta chain was recorded in a study of OX40 agonist ivuxolimab in advanced cancers. Across the study: In this trial design, patients received ivuxolimab intravenously at 0.01 to 10 mg/kg every 2 weeks. Eligibility rules accepted prior anti-PD-1, anti-PD-L1 or anti-CTLA-4 therapy, and around 43% had some.

The method was immunoSEQ multiplex PCR; TCRdb's version includes in-frame clones alone and lacks a portion of them. The sample includes 50,000 to 60,000 clones, over 80% seen only once; the top ten take 3% to 4%. CDR3 length: 14 residues. V was clipped by 5 bases and J by 4 bases; unmatched bases: 4. CDR1 and CDR2 from the germline V gene are MNHEY and SVGAGI. Study outcomes and limitations: Relatively little clonal expansion, among the lowest observed, appeared in partial responders at 0.1-3.0 mg/kg. Undetermined was the antigen specificity of the expanded peripheral T cells.

A note on this clone: Its matching antigen is unknown.

Source: CD4+ or CD8+ T cells sorted from blood, taken in a trial of the OX40 agonist ivuxolimab. The receptor's source is an adult with an advanced solid tumor such as melanoma, head and neck, liver or kidney cancer. The chain uses TRBV6-5 and TRBJ1-4, with TRBD1 matching 7 bases. The CDR3 nucleotides are TGTGCCAGCAGTAAGACAGGGTATAATGAAAAACTGTTTTTT. It is translated as CASSKTGYNEKLFF.